This T cell receptor beta chain derives from a study of T cells in Graves' hyperthyroidism and ophthalmopathy. Overall study results and limits: Stable hyperthyroidism was told apart from ophthalmopathy by a model built on 13 V-J features.

Amplified regions were TCR beta CDR3 sequences from RNA transcripts. The primer set for the first-round RT-PCR of the TCR CDR3 was HTBI. From the multiplex PCR reads, TCRdb called clonotypes with MiXCR, one entry per CDR3 protein. The table records 300,000 to 450,000 distinct CDR3 sequences, about 15% of them present only once. PBMCs came from 9 to 10 ml fresh peripheral blood. This clonotype appeared many times. Antigen unknown. This CDR3 region has 17 residues. The V gene's germline CDR1 is SGHRS and CDR2 YFSETQ. V was cut by 5 bases and J by 0 bases, with 20 bases left in between. The source material was blood. The TCR sequence derives from a woman younger than 45 with Graves' hyperthyroidism. V gene TRBV5-1 combines with J gene TRBJ1-1; D is perhaps TRBD1 (5 bases). CDR3 sequence reads: CASRGGTLPPMNTEAFF. CDR3 nucleotide sequence: TGCGCCAGCAGGGGCGGGACTCTTCCCCCAATGAACACTGAAGCTTTCTTT.